This T cell receptor beta chain derives from a study of T cells in Graves' hyperthyroidism and ophthalmopathy. Broader study findings: Blood also carried most thyroid clonotypes expanded above 0.001. Stable hyperthyroidism was told apart from ophthalmopathy by a model built on 13 V-J features.

RNA transcripts provided the source from which TCR beta CDR3 regions were amplified. TCR CDR3 regions were first amplified by RT-PCR with HTBI primers. One entry per CDR3 protein results from TCRdb running MiXCR on the multiplex PCR reads. The table includes about 640,000 distinct CDR3 sequences, less than 25% detected once. The CDR3 runs to 14 residues. With 0 bases removed from V and 3 bases from J, the gap between germline ends came to 9 bases. The germline V gene encodes CDR1 SGDLS and CDR2 YYNGEE. Diagnosis relied on clinical symptoms, serum thyroxine and TRAb, thyroid ultrasound and orbital computed tomography. In this sample, this clonotype turned up a few times. What it recognizes is unknown.

The chain carries TRBV9 and TRBJ1-1; D gene uncertain. This clonotype originated in a man aged 25-40 years with Graves' ophthalmopathy. Source material: blood. CDR3 in DNA: TGTGCCAGCAGCGTAGGAGAGCTTTACACTGAAGCTTTCTTT. This codes for CASSVGELYTEAFF.